The 25 T cell receptor beta chains listed next were all sequenced from one sample in a study of OX40 agonist ivuxolimab in advanced cancers. Sequencing was performed with immunoSEQ multiplex PCR; in TCRdb, only in-frame clones are kept and a portion is missing. The sample records 40,000 to 55,000 clones, 75% to 85% being singletons. The sequences come from CD4+ or CD8+ T cells sorted from blood, collected in a trial of the OX40 agonist ivuxolimab. The receptors stem from an adult with an advanced solid tumor such as melanoma, head and neck, liver or kidney cancer.

The genes are TRBV19 and TRBJ2-1; D perhaps matches TRBD2 (6 bases). The germline V gene has CDR1 LNHDA and CDR2 SQIVND (reference sequence). V was pared by 4 bases and J by 4 bases, with 17 bases between. This CDR3 spans 16 amino acids. DNA for the CDR3: TGTGCCAGTAGTAGCAGCGGGTTCCCCTTATACAATGAGCAGTTCTTC. Translation: CASSSSGFPLYNEQFF.

The J gene is TRBJ2-3, the V gene TRBV5-1; maybe TRBD1 (6 bases). This CDR3 spans 14 amino acids. V was cut by 4 bases and J by 0 bases, with 9 bases left in between. Germline CDR1 SGHRS, CDR2 YFSETQ. For the CDR3, the DNA is TGCGCCAGCAGCGTGGACAGCAGCACAGATACGCAGTATTTT. It yields the protein CASSVDSSTDTQYF.

This clone was observed a single time. The chain links TRBV10-1 to TRBJ2-5; D gene ambiguous. V was cut by 2 bases and J by 0 bases, with 10 bases left in between. This CDR3 spans 15 amino acids. From germline, CDR1 is WNHNN and CDR2 SYGVQD (reference sequence). The CDR3 loop reads CASSEGRFYQETQYF. The CDR3 bases are TGCGCCAGCAGTGAGGGCAGATTCTACCAAGAGACCCAGTACTTC.

This chain uses TRBV2 with TRBJ2-1; D possibly uses TRBD1 or TRBD2 (5 bases each). Germline loops: CDR1 SNHLY, CDR2 FYNNEI. V was clipped by 4 bases and J by 8 bases, with 21 bases between them. CDR3 length: 16 amino acids. The CDR3 reads CASSATGPRLGYEQFF. The CDR3 region has the DNA TGTGCCAGCAGTGCCACGGGGCCCCGCCTCGGGTATGAGCAGTTCTTC.

The V and J genes are TRBV5-5 and TRBJ2-3; TRBD1 is a possible D gene (5 bases). The length of the CDR3 is 14 residues. Per the germline V gene, CDR1 is SGHKS and CDR2 is YYEKEE (reference sequence). With 1 base removed from V and 1 base from J, the gap between germline ends came to 7 bases. As DNA, the CDR3 is TGTGCCAGCAGCTTGATACAGGGCACAGATACGCAGTATTTT. It encodes CASSLIQGTDTQYF.

This chain connects TRBV11-2 to TRBJ2-1; D possibly corresponds to TRBD1 (5 bases). V was shortened by 0 bases and J by 8 bases, with 14 bases between the two germline ends. The CDR3 consists of 15 residues. CDR1 SGHAT and CDR2 FQNNGV come from the germline V gene. CDR3 amino acids: CASSLDGAARDEQFF. Here the CDR3 DNA reads TGTGCCAGCAGCTTAGATGGGGCAGCACGGGATGAGCAGTTCTTC. Filled out from reference TRBV11-2 and TRBJ2-1, the complete variable domain reads EAGVAQSPRYKIIEKRQSVAFWCNPISGHATLYWYQQILGQGPKLLIQFQNNGVVDDSQLPKDRFSAERLKGVDSTLKIQPAKLEDSAVYLCASSLDGAARDEQFFGPGTRLTVL.

This clone was seen a single time. In DNA, the CDR3 is TGTGCCACCAGCCTGTGGCTAGCGTACAGCACAGATACGCAGTATTTT. Protein sequence: CATSLWLAYSTDTQYF. The chain couples TRBV15 to TRBJ2-3; D is possibly TRBD2 (6 bases). The germline V and J ends were trimmed by 5 bases and 0 bases, with 15 bases remaining between them. Germline CDR1 reads LNHNV; CDR2 reads YYDKDF (reference sequence). This CDR3 spans 16 amino acids.

The V call is TRBV28, the J call TRBJ1-4; 8 bases map to TRBD1. CDR1 and CDR2 (germline): MDHEN, SYDVKM. The CDR3 consists of 15 residues. V was pared by 5 bases and J by 3 bases, with 5 bases of the junction left unmatched. The CDR3 loop reads CASSEQGGANEKLFF. As DNA, the CDR3 is TGTGCCAGCAGTGAACAGGGGGGAGCTAATGAAAAACTGTTTTTT.

The chain combines TRBV6-5 with TRBJ1-5; 8 bases are a match to TRBD1. The CDR3 loop spans 15 amino acids. Unmatched junction bases numbered 5, after V lost 5 bases and J lost 2 bases. CDR1 MNHEY and CDR2 SVGAGI come from the germline V gene. The CDR3 loop reads CASSRQGLGNQPQHF. CDR3 bases: TGTGCCAGCAGTCGACAGGGGCTGGGCAATCAGCCCCAGCATTTT.

The CDR3 reads CAWSVHGGGEKLFF. In DNA, the CDR3 is TGTGCCTGGAGTGTTCACGGTGGCGGGGAAAAACTGTTTTTT. The chain combines TRBV30 with TRBJ1-4; D not certain. Germline values: CDR1 GTSNPN, CDR2 SVGIG (reference sequence). The CDR3 is made up of 14 amino acids. V gave up 0 bases and J gave up 8 bases, with 13 bases separating them.

V usage is TRBV27 and J usage is TRBJ1-6; maybe TRBD1 (6 bases). The ends were cut back, 7 bases at V and 2 bases at J, with 12 bases in the middle. CDR1 MNHEY and CDR2 SMNVEV come from the germline V gene (reference sequence). The CDR3 runs to 15 residues. The CDR3: CASKPQGTYNSPLHF. The CDR3 DNA follows: TGTGCCAGCAAACCCCAGGGGACCTATAATTCACCCCTCCACTTT.

The V gene is TRBV11-2, the J gene TRBJ2-5, with D perhaps given as TRBD1 or TRBD2 (5 bases each). V shed 5 bases and J shed 2 bases, with 15 bases lying between them. The CDR3 is 15 amino acids. Germline V gives CDR1 SGHAT, CDR2 FQNNGV. CDR3: CASSPGTNYQETQYF. DNA for the CDR3: TGTGCCAGCAGCCCAGGGACGAACTATCAAGAGACCCAGTACTTC.

The chain is built from TRBV9 and TRBJ2-7, with TRBD1 matching 7 bases. Trimming took 0 bases from V and 3 from J; bases not matched to a gene: 9. Germline lookup yields CDR1 SGDLS and CDR2 YYNGEE. This CDR3 region has 16 residues. The DNA of the CDR3 is TGTGCCAGCAGCGTAGGAGAGGGGACAGTGTTCTACGAGCAGTACTTC. It translates to CASSVGEGTVFYEQYF.

This clone turned up a few times. The rearrangement links TRBV30 to TRBJ2-1, with 11 bases that match TRBD2. The CDR3 is 15 amino acids. Germline trimming cut 2 bases from V and 8 bases from J; bases unmatched to any gene: 8. Germline V gene sequence: CDR1 GTSNPN, CDR2 SVGIG (reference sequence). The CDR3, as DNA: TGTGCCTGGAGTACCGGGACTAGCGGTGGGGATGAGCAGTTCTTC. Amino acids: CAWSTGTSGGDEQFF.

This chain joins TRBV5-1 and TRBJ2-7; a weak D match, TRBD2 (6 bases). CDR1 and CDR2 from the germline V gene are SGHRS and YFSETQ. Deletions cut 0 bases from V and 6 bases from J, with 10 bases between. The CDR3 spans 13 residues. Here the CDR3 reads CASSLAGRFEQYF. CDR3 DNA sequence: TGCGCCAGCAGCTTGGCAGGGAGGTTCGAGCAGTACTTC.

The chain uses TRBV6-1 and TRBJ2-1; D assignment may be TRBD1 or TRBD2 (8 bases each). V was clipped by 4 bases and J by 10 bases, with 20 bases between them. Per germline, CDR1 MNHNS and CDR2 SASEGT. This CDR3 has 15 residues. The CDR3 DNA reads TGTGCCAGCAGTGCCACTGCGGGAGGACAGGGCGAGCAGTTCTTC. As protein: CASSATAGGQGEQFF.

V usage is TRBV4-1 and J usage is TRBJ1-4, with 7 bases fitting TRBD1. This CDR3 has 13 residues. V was pared by 1 base and J by 7 bases, with 0 bases of the junction left unmatched. Germline values: CDR1 MGHRA, CDR2 YSYEKL. CDR3 protein: CASSQAGGEKLFF. The CDR3 coding sequence is TGCGCCAGCAGCCAAGCAGGGGGTGAAAAACTGTTTTTT.

This rearrangement joins TRBV6-1 to TRBJ1-4; 8 nucleotides align to TRBD1. CDR1 is MNHNS and CDR2 is SASEGT in the germline V gene. The CDR3 runs to 15 residues. The trim removed 6 bases at V and 5 bases at J, leaving 8 bases unmatched. In DNA form, the CDR3 reads TGTGCCAGCAGCGGATGGACAGGGCGCAATGAAAAACTGTTTTTT. Its translation: CASSGWTGRNEKLFF.

The chain uses TRBV14 and TRBJ2-2, with TRBD1 matching over 7 bases. Germline V lookup: CDR1 SGHDN, CDR2 FVKESK. The CDR3 length is 13 residues. The trim removed 6 bases at V and 6 bases at J, leaving 4 bases unmatched. The CDR3 coding sequence is TGTGCCAGCAGTCGACAGGGAGCCGGGGAGCTGTTTTTT. Its translation is CASSRQGAGELFF.

The chain links TRBV6-6 to TRBJ2-5, with D unresolved. V was clipped by 5 bases and J by 1 base, with 8 bases between them. This CDR3 comprises 13 residues. Germline-derived CDR1 and CDR2 are MNHNY and SVGAGI (reference sequence). The CDR3 here is CASSRQGQETQYF. The CDR3 DNA follows: TGTGCCAGCAGTCGGCAAGGCCAAGAGACCCAGTACTTC.

A single count supports this clone. The V and J genes are TRBV5-8 and TRBJ1-2; 7 bases agree with TRBD1. The CDR3 is 14 amino acids. Germline values: CDR1 SGHTS, CDR2 YDEGEE. Trimming at V came to 4 bases and at J to 5 bases, leaving 8 bases not matched to a gene. CDR3 sequence (DNA): TGTGCCAGCAGCGTTTGGGACAGCGCTTATGGCTACACCTTC. Encoded protein: CASSVWDSAYGYTF.

This CDR3 reads CATSNRRVGADTQYF. The CDR3 nucleotides are TGTGCCACCAGCAACAGGCGGGTTGGGGCAGATACGCAGTATTTT. The rearrangement joins TRBV15 to TRBJ2-3; the D call may be TRBD1 or TRBD2 (5 bases each). This CDR3 spans 15 amino acids. The V and J ends lost 4 bases and 4 bases respectively, with 15 bases between them. Germline V gene sequence: CDR1 LNHNV, CDR2 YYDKDF (reference sequence).

The chain carries TRBV9 and TRBJ2-1, with D maybe TRBD1 (6 bases). Germline V gene sequence: CDR1 SGDLS, CDR2 YYNGEE. The CDR3 runs to 14 residues. The germline V and J ends were trimmed by 1 base and 10 bases, with 15 bases remaining between them. CDR3 protein: CASSVSGGRWEQFF. Written as DNA, the CDR3 is TGTGCCAGCAGCGTAAGTGGGGGCCGGTGGGAGCAGTTCTTC.

This clone was observed once. The chain is built from TRBV5-6 and TRBJ1-6, with a tentative D call TRBD1 (6 bases). The CDR3 runs 14 residues. Trimming left V 4 bases short and J 7 bases short, with 12 bases between. Germline loops: CDR1 SGHDT, CDR2 YYEEEE. CDR3 region: CASSRRDTNSPLHF. The DNA of the CDR3 is TGTGCCAGCAGCAGGCGGGACACAAATTCACCCCTCCACTTT.

The chain carries TRBV7-9 and TRBJ1-3; 9 bases are shared with TRBD1. Trimming removed 5 bases from V and 4 bases from J; junction bases left unmatched: 3. CDR3 length: 14 residues. Germline V CDR1 and CDR2: SEHNR, FQNEAQ (reference sequence). The CDR3 loop reads CASSPGTGGNTIYF. CDR3 nucleotides: TGTGCCAGCAGCCCCGGGACAGGGGGAAACACCATATATTTT.